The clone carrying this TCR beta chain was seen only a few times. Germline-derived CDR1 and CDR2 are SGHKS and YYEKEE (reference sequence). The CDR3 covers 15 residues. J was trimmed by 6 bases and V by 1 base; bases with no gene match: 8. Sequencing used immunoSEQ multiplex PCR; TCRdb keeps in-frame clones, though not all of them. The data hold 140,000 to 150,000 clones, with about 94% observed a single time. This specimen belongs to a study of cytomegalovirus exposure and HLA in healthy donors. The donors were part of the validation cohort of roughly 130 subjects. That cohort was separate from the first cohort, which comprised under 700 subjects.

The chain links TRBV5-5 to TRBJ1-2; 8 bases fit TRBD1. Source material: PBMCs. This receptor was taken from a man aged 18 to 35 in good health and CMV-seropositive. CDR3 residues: CASSLRGRGQDGYTF. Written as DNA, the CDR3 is TGTGCCAGCAGCTTGAGAGGCAGGGGGCAGGATGGCTACACCTTC.